One sample yielded the 14 T cell receptor beta chains listed below, sequenced in a study of blood T cells in healthy people across ages. PCR was performed a second time for roughly 7 to 11 cycles using a sample-barcoded 5' primer and a J-beta primer mix. TCRdb analysed the 5' RACE reads with MiXCR anew, one entry per CDR3 protein. The sample yields some 900,000 distinct CDR3 sequences, 29% seen once. Source material: blood. The receptor source for this set is an elderly woman in good health.

This clonotype occurred a few times. This chain links TRBV5-1 with TRBJ2-7; 11 bases align to TRBD1. This CDR3 contains 15 residues. The J segment lost 4 bases and the V segment lost 0 bases, leaving 3 bases of the junction unmatched. Germline CDR1 is SGHRS and CDR2 is YFSETQ. CDR3 bases: TGCGCCAGCAGCTTGGGGGACAGGGGGGGGTACGAGCAGTACTTC. This translates into CASSLGDRGGYEQYF.

This clonotype has ten or more counts. CDR3 nucleotide sequence: TGTGCCAGCAGTTACGACGGGACAGGGCCGTATGGCTACACCTTC. It yields the protein CASSYDGTGPYGYTF. The rearrangement joins TRBV6-5 to TRBJ1-2, with 9 nucleotides matching TRBD1. This CDR3 comprises 15 residues. The V segment lost 2 bases and the J segment 5 bases; nucleotides outside the gene matches: 6. Germline assignment: CDR1 MNHEY and CDR2 SVGAGI.

In the case of this clonotype: Compared with germline, one end of the junction differs, possibly owing to a read error. CDR3 sequence reads: CVISGIDRGHGYTF. The CDR3 nucleotides are TGTGTCATCAGTGGGATCGACAGGGGGCATGGCTACACCTTC. The chain has TRBV10-3 and TRBJ1-2, with 10 nucleotides matching TRBD1. Germline-derived CDR1 and CDR2 are ENHRY and SYGVKD. The CDR3 has 14 residues.

About this clonotype: At one end the junction does not follow the germline gene, possibly because of a read error. The rearrangement uses TRBV12-3 or TRBV12-4 and TRBJ2-3; 7 bases agree with TRBD2. The CDR3 has 14 residues. CDR3 nucleotides: TGTGCAGATAGCCTAGGAGCGGGAACAGATGCGCAGTATTTT. Its translation: CADSLGAGTDAQYF.

This clonotype turned up a few times. This sequence joins TRBV5-1 and TRBJ1-1, with D possibly TRBD1 on 5 matching bases. Trimming left V 4 bases short and J 1 base short, with 14 bases between. CDR3 length equals 15 residues. Germline assignment: CDR1 SGHRS and CDR2 YFSETQ. For the CDR3, the DNA is TGCGCCAGCAGCACCGGGGCGCGGGAGAACACTGAAGCTTTCTTT. Translation: CASSTGARENTEAFF.

The gene calls are TRBV6-5 and TRBJ2-7; 9 bases agree with TRBD2. The V segment lost 6 bases and the J segment 7 bases; nucleotides outside the gene matches: 10. The CDR3 length is 14 residues. Germline V gene sequence: CDR1 MNHEY, CDR2 SVGAGI. CDR3 sequence reads: CASRPGLAWNEQYF. CDR3 DNA: TGTGCCAGCAGACCAGGACTAGCGTGGAATGAGCAGTACTTC.

This clonotype was picked up many times. The V call is TRBV18, the J call TRBJ2-7, with D possibly being TRBD2 (6 bases). This CDR3 has 15 amino acids. V was shortened by 0 bases and J by 3 bases, with 12 bases between the two germline ends. Germline CDR1 reads KGHSH; CDR2 reads LQKENI. This CDR3 is CASSPPGGGLYEQYF. The CDR3 DNA reads as TGTGCCAGCTCACCACCGGGGGGAGGTCTCTACGAGCAGTACTTC.

A remark on this clonotype: This may arise from a read error, as a much more abundant clone is one base away. This sequence joins TRBV5-1 and TRBJ2-1; D may be TRBD1 (5 bases). CDR1 and CDR2 from the germline V gene are SGHRS and YFSETQ. The CDR3 is 14 amino acids. CDR3 residues: CACSLGIQGTEQFF. The CDR3 region has the DNA TGCGCCTGCAGCTTGGGCATTCAGGGAACTGAGCAGTTCTTC.

This clonotype showed up many times. This chain links TRBV10-2 with TRBJ2-3, with 10 positions matching TRBD2. The CDR3 has 14 amino acids. CDR1 WSHSY and CDR2 SAAADI come from the germline V gene. V trimming: 9 bases; J trimming: 2 bases; junction bases outside the gene matches: 5. DNA of the CDR3: TGCGCCAGAAGCGGGGGGGCTCTCACAGATACGCAGTATTTT. It translates to CARSGGALTDTQYF.

As regards this clonotype: A much larger clone differs from this one at a single base, so this may be a read error. V usage is TRBV6-1 and J usage is TRBJ1-2, with 7 positions matching TRBD1. Germline trimming cut 5 bases from V and 3 bases from J; bases unmatched to any gene: 9. The CDR3 is 15 amino acids. Germline CDR1 MNHNS, CDR2 SASEGT. CDR3 protein: CASSRPGQPDYGYTF. The CDR3 DNA reads as TGTGCCAGCAGTCGCCCGGGACAGCCAGACTATGGCTACACCTTC.

Note on this clonotype: A much bigger clone sits one base away, suggesting this may be a read error. The chain links TRBV20-1 to TRBJ2-1; D may be TRBD1 (6 bases). The germline CDR1 and CDR2 sequences are DFQATT and SNEGSKA (reference sequence). CDR3 size: 13 residues. CDR3 sequence reads: CSASSRRGNGQFF. CDR3 in DNA: TGCAGTGCTAGTTCTCGCAGGGGCAATGGGCAGTTCTTC.

This clonotype has more than one count but fewer than ten. The rearrangement joins TRBV13 to TRBJ1-1; 7 positions agree with TRBD1. The V gene's germline CDR1 is PRHDT and CDR2 FYEKMQ (reference sequence). The CDR3 extends over 18 amino acids. With 0 bases clipped from V and 4 bases from J, the junction kept 14 bases outside the gene matches. The CDR3 nucleotides are TGTGCCAGCAGCTTAGGGGCAGGGGGAGGTATCCGGGGCACTGAAGCTTTCTTT. Amino acid sequence: CASSLGAGGGIRGTEAFF.

The chain carries TRBV29-1 and TRBJ1-6; D not resolved. This CDR3 spans 12 amino acids. The V gene's germline CDR1 is SQVTM and CDR2 ANQGSEA. Trimming took off 5 bases at V and 13 bases at J, with 15 bases between the two ends. The CDR3 sequence: CSVSESGSPLHF. The CDR3 nucleotides read TGCAGCGTTTCGGAGAGTGGTTCGCCCCTCCACTTT. The full variable domain, with the rest looked up from reference TRBV29-1 and TRBJ1-6, is SAVISQKPSRDICQRGTSLTIQCQVDSQVTMMFWYRQQPGQSLTLIATANQGSEATYESGFVIDKFPISRPNLTFSTLTVSNMSPEDSSIYLCSVSESGSPLHFGNGTRLTVT.

A few counts support this clonotype. V and J are TRBV5-1 and TRBJ2-3, with 13 positions matching TRBD2. The trim removed 5 bases at V and 0 bases at J, leaving 6 bases unmatched. The CDR3 is 17 residues long. Germline lookup yields CDR1 SGHRS and CDR2 YFSETQ. CDR3 nucleotides: TGCGCCAGCAGTAGGACTAGCGGGGGCCGAAGCACAGATACGCAGTATTTT. It encodes CASSRTSGGRSTDTQYF.